This TCR beta chain comes out of a study of blood T cell repertoires in COVID-19. How the authors handled the data: Amplified reference gene primers provided the basis for estimating nucleated cell counts. Here immunoSEQ multiplex PCR was the method, and the copy in TCRdb shows in-frame clones only, minus some. That table supplies the V and J calls and clone size; D and trimming were determined from the DNA. The profile covers approximately 250,000 clones, with approximately 85% appearing a single time and 9.1% taken by the ten largest. Germline V gene lookup returns CDR1 KGHSH and CDR2 LQKENI. Trimming cost V 0 bases and J 6 bases, with 20 bases left between them. The CDR3 is made up of 17 amino acids. Assignment of participants to cohorts was predicated upon participant-reported clinical history.

This chain connects TRBV18 to TRBJ1-1; tentatively, D is TRBD1 (5 bases). The receptor was isolated from a woman aged 45-65 years with acute COVID-19. Sequencing was done on a sample of PBMCs or T cells enriched from blood (not recorded which). CDR3 in amino acids: CASSPPPGPSGGAEAFF. CDR3 nucleotides: TGTGCCAGCTCACCACCGCCGGGACCCTCGGGAGGTGCTGAAGCTTTCTTT.